The 8 T cell receptor beta chains presented below share a single source sample, sequenced in a study of OX40 agonist ivuxolimab in advanced cancers. Profiling relied on immunoSEQ multiplex PCR, and the TCRdb table lists in-frame clones only, not all of them. The sample contains 91,000 or so clones, 86% of which appear only once. The source material was CD4+ or CD8+ T cells sorted from blood, sampled in a trial of the OX40 agonist ivuxolimab. All receptors come from an adult with an advanced solid tumor such as melanoma, head and neck, liver or kidney cancer.

The chain is built from TRBV18 and TRBJ1-1; TRBD1 is a possible D gene (6 bases). Germline V gene sequence: CDR1 KGHSH, CDR2 LQKENI. V dropped 5 bases and J dropped 6 bases, with 13 bases sitting between them. The CDR3 spans 13 residues. CDR3 amino acids: CASSRDIYSEAFF. CDR3 nucleotide sequence: TGTGCCAGCTCAAGGGACATATACTCTGAAGCTTTCTTT.

This chain joins TRBV20-1 and TRBJ2-5; D uncertain. The J call may be faulty, since TRBJ2-7 better matches the DNA end. Germline CDR1 is DFQATT and CDR2 is SNEGSKA (reference sequence). The CDR3 totals 11 residues. The CDR3 is CSAKFSYEQYF. CDR3 DNA: TGCAGTGCCAAGTTCTCCTACGAGCAGTACTTC.

The J gene is TRBJ2-5, the V gene TRBV28; 9 bases agree with TRBD1. V trimming: 6 bases; J trimming: 5 bases; junction bases outside the gene matches: 13. The CDR3 is 16 amino acids. CDR1 and CDR2 from the germline V gene are MDHEN and SYDVKM. CDR3 nucleotide sequence: TGTGCCAGCAGCTCCCCGGGACAGGGTAATTCTGAGACCCAGTACTTC. This gives the protein CASSSPGQGNSETQYF.

The chain is built from TRBV18 and TRBJ1-1; D is perhaps TRBD1 (5 bases). Trimming left V 3 bases short and J 5 bases short, with 13 bases between. The germline V gene has CDR1 KGHSH and CDR2 LQKENI. The CDR3 extends over 14 amino acids. CDR3 in DNA: TGTGCCAGCTCACCCCGACAGCAAGCAACTGAAGCTTTCTTT. Translating it yields CASSPRQQATEAFF. Filled out from reference TRBV18 and TRBJ1-1, the complete variable domain reads NAGVMQNPRHLVRRRGQEARLRCSPMKGHSHVYWYRQLPEEGLKFMVYLQKENIIDESGMPKERFSAEFPKEGPSILRIQQVVRGDSAAYFCASSPRQQATEAFFGQGTRLTVV.

This chain connects TRBV4-1 to TRBJ2-1; D is possibly TRBD1 or TRBD2 (5 bases each). The CDR3 consists of 18 residues. CDR1 and CDR2 from the germline V gene are MGHRA and YSYEKL. V was pared by 0 bases and J by 0 bases, with 15 bases between. CDR3 DNA: TGCGCCAGCAGCCAAGAGTCTGAGGGACGGCCCTCCTACAATGAGCAGTTCTTC. Its protein product is CASSQESEGRPSYNEQFF.

The rearrangement joins TRBV5-1 to TRBJ2-3; 8 bases map to TRBD1. V dropped 0 bases and J dropped 5; count of bases not matched to a gene: 5. Germline-derived CDR1 and CDR2 are SGHRS and YFSETQ. This CDR3 region has 15 residues. The CDR3 here is CASSLVGRGLDTQYF. The CDR3 bases are TGCGCCAGCAGCTTGGTGGGCAGGGGGCTAGATACGCAGTATTTT.

J is TRBJ2-3 and V is TRBV27; 11 bases line up with TRBD2. CDR3 length: 15 amino acids. Per germline, CDR1 MNHEY and CDR2 SMNVEV (reference sequence). Trimming at V came to 2 bases and at J to 8 bases, leaving 6 bases not matched to a gene. CDR3 sequence: CASSLVTSGTGTQYF. The CDR3 nucleotides read TGTGCCAGCAGTTTAGTGACTAGCGGGACCGGTACGCAGTATTTT.

V and J are TRBV5-1 and TRBJ2-3, with D perhaps matching TRBD1 or TRBD2 (6 bases each). Deletions cut 4 bases from V and 5 bases from J, with 14 bases between. Per the germline V gene, CDR1 is SGHRS and CDR2 is YFSETQ. This CDR3 contains 14 residues. The DNA of the CDR3 is TGCGCCAGCAGCGTACAGGGAGGCGAAGATACGCAGTATTTT. Protein product: CASSVQGGEDTQYF.